This is a list of T cell receptor beta chains from one sample in a study of T cells after yellow fever vaccination. TCRdb reprocessed the 5' RACE reads with MiXCR, giving one entry per CDR3 protein. The repertoire holds roughly 310,000 distinct CDR3 sequences, about 8.7% seen once, with over 15% in the top ten. Sequencing used PBMCs, obtained on the day of the first yellow fever vaccination. The receptors were sampled from a man aged 18 to 29 who received the YFV17D yellow fever vaccine. CDR3s include the opening cysteine and the closing phenylalanine or tryptophan. Each record gives: J gene, V gene, CDR3 protein.

TRBJ1-2	TRBV20-1	CSARPPGTALGYTF
TRBJ2-5	TRBV11-2	CASSSEGETQYF
TRBJ2-6	TRBV4-1	CASSLDGGSSSGANVLTF
TRBJ2-7	TRBV19	CASSSDRVNYEQYF
TRBJ2-1	TRBV9	CASSVVGTSGGPYNEQFF
TRBJ2-3	TRBV12-3/TRBV12-4	CASSLRGPSTDTQYF
TRBJ2-3	TRBV5-4	CASSTGTGDTDTQYF
TRBJ2-3	TRBV18	CASSPYDLAGGPTDTQYF
TRBJ1-1	TRBV5-8	CASSFGNRGEGNTEAFF
TRBJ2-7	TRBV7-9	CASSETSSSYEQYF
TRBJ1-1	TRBV4-1	CASSPRTGLNTEAFF
TRBJ1-2	TRBV9	CASSVDPGTEPYGYTF
TRBJ2-1	TRBV7-2	CASSSPGQGWSTEQFF
TRBJ1-1	TRBV29-1	CSVEGTENTEAFF
TRBJ2-7	TRBV4-3	CASSQVASGYSYEQYF
TRBJ2-2	TRBV4-3	CASSQDGGGTPNTGELFF
TRBJ1-4	TRBV7-9	CASSPEGAQLFF
TRBJ1-2	TRBV5-1	CASSWDRGQDGYTF
TRBJ2-1	TRBV19	CASSVDQNSYNEQFF
TRBJ1-2	TRBV6-2/TRBV6-3	CASSYSNADRGPNYGYTF
TRBJ1-5	TRBV12-3/TRBV12-4	CASSSGGNSNQPQHF
TRBJ2-1	TRBV27	CASIPGGGAGPYNEQFF
TRBJ2-4	TRBV6-5	CASSYSQLAKNIQYF
TRBJ2-2	TRBV5-1	CASSLGLLANTGELFF
TRBJ1-1	TRBV12-3/TRBV12-4	CASRTLGNTEAFF
TRBJ1-2	TRBV27	CASSLAGQVGANYGYTF
TRBJ2-1	TRBV29-1	CSVRGWNYNEQFF
TRBJ2-1	TRBV6-5	CASSYSHGSSYNEQFF
TRBJ2-3	TRBV20-1	CSARAGVHTQYF
TRBJ2-7	TRBV7-2	CASSLVGTGTYEQYF
TRBJ2-7	TRBV7-2	CASSPWTGPREQYF